This T cell receptor (beta chain) comes out of a study of T cells in localized non-small cell lung cancer. Germline assignment: CDR1 MDHEN and CDR2 SYDVKM. The CDR3 length is 15 residues. Trimming cost V 3 bases and J 3 bases; bases outside gene matches: 7. The table came from immunoSEQ multiplex PCR; TCRdb's copy has only in-frame clones and leaves some out. The data hold under 50,000 clones, with 65% to 90% observed a single time. Sequencing was performed on peripheral blood mononuclear cells, taken before any cancer treatment. The sequence came from a man aged 35 to 69 with stage III lung adenocarcinoma. This chain links TRBV28 with TRBJ2-5; 7 bases match TRBD1. Here the CDR3 DNA reads TGTGCCAGCAGTTTCTCTACAGGGGACGAAGAGACCCAGTACTTC. Its protein product is CASSFSTGDEETQYF.